What follows are 27 T cell receptor beta chains derived from one specimen sequenced in a study of T cell clonality in common variable immunodeficiency. TCRdb's copy holds only in-frame clones and misses some; the assay was immunoSEQ multiplex PCR. The sample has 55,000 or so clones, none seen only once. Material for sequencing was peripheral blood mononuclear cells. The receptor set was obtained from a person between 18 and 75 years old in good health.

This clone was observed a handful of times. From the germline J gene comes the end of the CDR3, since the read stops 3 residues before it. The chain joins TRBV5-1 to TRBJ2-5; D tentatively reads TRBD1 or TRBD2 (5 bases each). Germline loops: CDR1 SGHRS, CDR2 YFSETQ. The CDR3 spans 13 residues. The V and J ends lost 1 base and 4 bases respectively, with 8 bases between them. The CDR3 protein is CASSLQGAETQYF. Incomplete CDR3 DNA: TGCGCCAGCAGCTTGCAGGGAGCAGAGACC.

This clone was seen many times. The read ends 3 residues before the CDR3 terminus; that terminus is restored from the germline J gene. V gene TRBV5-1 combines with J gene TRBJ2-3, with 9 bases lining up with TRBD1. This CDR3 region has 15 residues. The J segment lost 4 bases and the V segment lost 0 bases, leaving 3 bases of the junction unmatched. Germline-derived CDR1 and CDR2 are SGHRS and YFSETQ. The CDR3 spells CASSLVGTGSDTQYF. Partial CDR3 DNA: TGCGCCAGCAGCTTGGTGGGGACAGGGTCAGATACG.

In its sample, this clone was seen many times. The read ends 3 residues early relative to the CDR3; the germline J gene fills the gap. This chain uses TRBV20-1 with TRBJ1-2, with D perhaps TRBD1 (6 bases). The ends were cut back, 2 bases at V and 1 base at J, with 11 bases in the middle. Per the germline V gene, CDR1 is DFQATT and CDR2 is SNEGSKA (reference sequence). This CDR3 has 14 amino acids. CDR3 residues: CSARSRGFNYGYTF. CDR3 DNA, as far as it was read: TGCAGTGCTAGATCCAGGGGCTTTAACTATGGC.

This clone was seen ten or more times. Sequencing ends 3 residues short of the CDR3 end; the germline J gene provides the rest. This chain joins TRBV29-1 and TRBJ2-1; 7 bases fit TRBD2. The CDR3 covers 15 residues. With 4 bases clipped from V and 7 bases from J, the junction kept 13 bases outside the gene matches. The germline CDR1 and CDR2 sequences are SQVTM and ANQGSEA. The CDR3 protein is CSVGALAGVGNEQFF. The CDR3 bases that were read are TGCAGCGTTGGGGCTTTGGCGGGAGTGGGGAATGAG.

The sample holds many counts of this clone. The CDR3 end falls 3 residues outside the read, so it is completed with the germline J gene. This sequence joins TRBV28 and TRBJ2-3; a possible D gene is TRBD2 (6 bases). Germline V gene sequence: CDR1 MDHEN, CDR2 SYDVKM. This CDR3 comprises 16 residues. With 7 bases removed from V and 6 bases from J, the gap between germline ends came to 23 bases. The CDR3 reads CASTQDGAGWEDTQYF. Partial CDR3 DNA: TGTGCCAGCACTCAAGACGGTGCGGGGTGGGAGGATACG.

This clone has ten or more counts. The CDR3 extends 3 residues past the end of the read, so its final part is completed from the germline J gene. The chain joins TRBV20-1 to TRBJ1-2, with unresolved D. This CDR3 has 13 residues. The V and J ends lost 0 bases and 2 bases respectively, with 7 bases between them. CDR1 DFQATT and CDR2 SNEGSKA come from the germline V gene (reference sequence). CDR3 bases read: TGCAGTGCTAGAGAGGCGGGCAACTATGGC. Residues: CSAREAGNYG. The full CDR3 sequence reads CSAREAGNYGYTF.

The sample holds many counts of this clone. The observed sequence ends 3 residues before the CDR3 terminus, with the missing tail filled in from the germline J gene. The rearrangement uses TRBV6-1 and TRBJ2-6; D ambiguous. The V gene's germline CDR1 is MNHNS and CDR2 SASEGT. Trimming pared 0 bases from V and 0 bases from J, leaving 3 bases between. The CDR3 extends over 15 amino acids. The DNA read from the CDR3 is TGTGCCAGCAGTGAAGCCAGCTCTGGGGCCAACGTC. Encoded protein: CASSEASSGANV. The full CDR3 sequence reads CASSEASSGANVLTF.

This clone was observed at least ten times. The CDR3 end is not reached by the read, which stops 3 residues before it; the germline J gene fills it in. The J gene is TRBJ2-5, the V gene TRBV7-2; D may be TRBD2 (6 bases). V shed 1 base and J shed 7 bases, with 13 bases lying between them. Germline CDR1 is SGHTA and CDR2 is FQGNSA. This CDR3 comprises 14 residues. Partial CDR3 DNA: TGTGCCAGCAGCTTAGGGGCGGGAATGCGGACC. This encodes CASSLGAGMRT. The complete CDR3 protein is CASSLGAGMRTQYF.

There are many counts of this clone. Read data end 3 residues before the CDR3 end; the end is taken from the germline J gene. The chain employs TRBV19 and TRBJ2-3; maybe TRBD1 (5 bases). Trimming shortened V by 7 bases and J by 2 bases, and 16 bases separated the two germline ends. This CDR3 region has 15 residues. CDR1 and CDR2 (germline): LNHDA, SQIVND (reference sequence). CDR3 amino acids: CASTDSVYSTDTQYF. CDR3 bases read: TGTGCCAGTACCGACAGTGTCTATTCCACAGATACG. The whole variable domain, filled in from reference TRBV19 and TRBJ2-3, reads DGGITQSPKYLFRKEGQNVTLSCEQNLNHDAMYWYRQDPGQGLRLIYYSQIVNDFQKGDIAEGYSVSREKKESFPLTVTSAQKNPTAFYLCASTDSVYSTDTQYFGPGTRLTVL.

This clone was counted many times. Coverage ceases 3 residues before the CDR3 finishes, and the germline J gene fills in the end. This chain uses TRBV6-2 or TRBV6-3 with TRBJ2-1, with unresolved D. Germline CDR1 reads MNHEY; CDR2 reads SVGEGT. The CDR3 runs 13 residues. Trimming removed 4 bases from V and 4 bases from J, with 8 bases in between. The CDR3 is CASSFQVYNEQFF. The part of the CDR3 DNA that was read is TGTGCCAGCAGTTTTCAGGTTTACAATGAG.

This clone was observed at least ten times. CDR3 residues: CASSWAGTQPQHF. The sequenced CDR3 bases are TGTGCCAGCAGTTGGGCAGGAACTCAGCCC. This chain connects TRBV12-3 or TRBV12-4 to TRBJ1-5; D gene ambiguous. The missing CDR3 end, 3 residues past where the read stops, is filled in from the germline J gene. V shed 4 bases and J shed 6 bases, with 10 bases lying between them. The CDR3 has 13 residues.

This clone was detected many times. The read terminates 3 residues before the CDR3 end, so the remaining end is supplied by the germline J gene. The chain has TRBV7-2 and TRBJ2-7; D ambiguous. V dropped 1 base and J dropped 0 bases, with 7 bases sitting between them. From germline, CDR1 is SGHTA and CDR2 FQGNSA. The CDR3 has 14 amino acids. This CDR3 is CASSLGAFSYEQYF. The covered CDR3 bases are TGTGCCAGCAGCTTAGGGGCGTTCTCCTACGAG.

This clone was picked up many times. Read data end 3 residues before the CDR3 end; the end is taken from the germline J gene. The chain employs TRBV20-1 and TRBJ2-1, with 7 bases matching TRBD2. CDR3 length: 16 amino acids. In germline, CDR1 is DFQATT, CDR2 SNEGSKA (reference sequence). Germline trimming cut 6 bases from V and 3 bases from J; bases unmatched to any gene: 14. CDR3 bases read: TGCAGTGCGGTCACTCTGGCTAGCGGTCACTACAATGAG. Translated, it gives CSAVTLASGHYNE. The whole CDR3 sequence reads CSAVTLASGHYNEQFF.

This clone has ten or more counts. The CDR3 goes on 3 residues after the read ends, and that part is filled in from the germline J gene. The chain carries TRBV19 and TRBJ2-7; 10 positions agree with TRBD2. The CDR3 length is 13 residues. The trim removed 7 bases at V and 4 bases at J, leaving 4 bases unmatched. Germline-derived CDR1 and CDR2 are LNHDA and SQIVND (reference sequence). This CDR3 reads CASKKREGYEQYF. Partial CDR3 DNA: TGTGCCAGTAAAAAGCGGGAGGGGTACGAG.

This clone was observed many times. Coverage ceases 3 residues before the CDR3 finishes, and the germline J gene fills in the end. V usage is TRBV19 and J usage is TRBJ1-6; 7 bases agree with TRBD1. J was trimmed by 6 bases and V by 3 bases; bases with no gene match: 8. CDR3 length: 16 amino acids. Per the germline V gene, CDR1 is LNHDA and CDR2 is SQIVND (reference sequence). The part of the CDR3 DNA that was read is TGTGCCAGTAGTATCTCTACAGGGGTTACTAATTCACCC. Its protein is CASSISTGVTNSP. The complete CDR3 reads CASSISTGVTNSPLHF.

In this sample, this clone turned up many times. The observed sequence ends 3 residues before the CDR3 terminus, with the missing tail filled in from the germline J gene. The chain is built from TRBV20-1 and TRBJ2-1, with TRBD2 matching over 8 bases. CDR1 and CDR2 (germline): DFQATT, SNEGSKA (reference sequence). There are 14 residues in the CDR3. V lost 0 bases, J lost 8 bases, and 6 bases stayed unmatched. The part of the CDR3 DNA that was read is TGCAGTGCTAGAGATTTCAGGACTAGCTATGAG. It translates to CSARDFRTSYE. The full CDR3 protein reads CSARDFRTSYEQFF.

This clone was seen ten or more times. Read sequence stops 3 residues before the CDR3 end, and the germline J gene provides the missing end. The chain links TRBV6-2 or TRBV6-3 to TRBJ2-1; maybe TRBD1 (6 bases). Trimming took 4 bases from V and 8 from J, leaving 15 bases between them. The CDR3 has 14 residues. Germline assignment: CDR1 MNHEY and CDR2 SVGEGT. CDR3 sequence reads: CASSFRDTSDEQFF. The part of the CDR3 DNA that was read is TGTGCCAGCAGTTTCCGGGACACATCGGATGAG.

For this clone: The missing CDR3 end, 3 residues past where the read stops, is filled in from the germline J gene. V gene TRBV2 combines with J gene TRBJ2-3; 7 bases map to TRBD1. CDR3 length: 14 amino acids. CDR1 is SNHLY, CDR2 FYNNEI, per germline. V gave up 4 bases and J gave up 2 bases; unmatched junction bases: 3. The sequenced part of the CDR3 DNA is TGTGCCAGCAGTGGGGACAGATACACAGATACG. Its protein is CASSGDRYTDT. The whole CDR3 protein is CASSGDRYTDTQYF.

In the case of this clone: The CDR3 end is not reached by the read, which stops 3 residues before it; the germline J gene fills it in. The chain carries TRBV11-2 and TRBJ2-7, with TRBD1 matching 8 bases. J gave up 6 bases and V 3 bases, and 10 bases lay outside the gene matches. Germline V gene sequence: CDR1 SGHAT, CDR2 FQNNGV. The CDR3 sequence is 15 residues long. CDR3 DNA, as far as it was read: TGTGCCAGCAGCTTTCCCGGACAGGGTCGGGGCGAG. Translation: CASSFPGQGRGE. The whole CDR3 protein is CASSFPGQGRGEQYF.

This clone came up many times. The CDR3 is cut off 3 residues early in the read; its end comes from the germline J gene. The gene calls are TRBV20-1 and TRBJ2-3, with 13 bases lining up with TRBD2. This CDR3 contains 16 residues. The V and J ends lost 4 bases and 4 bases, in that order; junction bases with no gene match: 8. Germline V CDR1 and CDR2: DFQATT, SNEGSKA (reference sequence). The CDR3 region is CSAKGLAGLQADTQYF. The CDR3 bases that were read are TGCAGTGCTAAGGGACTAGCGGGACTTCAGGCAGATACG.

This clone was detected many times. The read falls 3 residues short of the CDR3 end, and the missing part is taken from the germline J gene. V gene TRBV19 combines with J gene TRBJ2-2; 8 bases map to TRBD1. V shed 6 bases, J shed 4 bases, and the junction held 16 bases outside the gene matches. This CDR3 is built from 18 residues. Germline CDR1 reads LNHDA; CDR2 reads SQIVND (reference sequence). CDR3 amino acids: CASRGHGDRSLSTGELFF. The sequenced CDR3 bases are TGTGCCAGTAGGGGCCATGGGGACAGGTCTCTAAGCACCGGGGAG. The full variable domain, its missing parts supplied by reference TRBV19 and TRBJ2-2, is DGGITQSPKYLFRKEGQNVTLSCEQNLNHDAMYWYRQDPGQGLRLIYYSQIVNDFQKGDIAEGYSVSREKKESFPLTVTSAQKNPTAFYLCASRGHGDRSLSTGELFFGEGSRLTVL.

This clone was detected ten times or more. The read comes to an end 3 residues before the CDR3 does, leaving the germline J gene to fill in the end. The chain is built from TRBV11-3 and TRBJ1-1, with unresolved D. With 0 bases removed from V and 1 base from J, the gap between germline ends came to 3 bases. Per the germline V gene, CDR1 is SGHNT and CDR2 is YENEEA. The CDR3 is 13 amino acids. The sequenced part of the CDR3 DNA is TGTGCCAGCAGCTTAGAACAGAACACTGAA. Protein sequence: CASSLEQNTE. The entire CDR3 protein is CASSLEQNTEAFF.

This clone was picked up many times. The read finishes 3 residues shy of the CDR3 end, and the germline J gene is used to complete it. This rearrangement joins TRBV6-8 to TRBJ2-5, with 8 bases aligning to TRBD2. Trimming at V came to 11 bases and at J to 1 base, leaving 15 bases not matched to a gene. The length of the CDR3 is 16 residues. The V gene's germline CDR1 is MNHGY and CDR2 SAAAGT. The CDR3 spells CARKGWASGLQETQYF. The CDR3 bases that were read are TGTGCCCGGAAAGGATGGGCTAGCGGGCTCCAAGAGACC.

This clone was counted ten times or more. The read terminates 3 residues ahead of where the CDR3 ends, so the germline J gene completes it. This sequence joins TRBV28 and TRBJ2-5; D unresolved. Germline loops: CDR1 MDHEN, CDR2 SYDVKM. Between the trimmed V and J ends, which lost 6 bases and 5 bases, there was a span of 7 bases. The CDR3 runs to 11 residues. The sequenced part of the CDR3 DNA is TGTGCCAGCAGAGCCCGGGAGACC. Amino acids: CASRARET. The entire CDR3 reads CASRARETQYF.

In this sample, this clone turned up many times. The observed sequence ends 3 residues before the CDR3 terminus, with the missing tail filled in from the germline J gene. The chain is built from TRBV27 and TRBJ1-2, with D tentatively TRBD1 (5 bases). Trimming took 8 bases from V and 3 from J, leaving 19 bases between them. CDR1 and CDR2 from the germline V gene are MNHEY and SMNVEV (reference sequence). CDR3 length: 15 residues. The covered CDR3 bases are TGTGCCAGCCGCGAACTTGGGAACAGGCACTATGGC. Protein product: CASRELGNRHYG. The full CDR3 sequence reads CASRELGNRHYGYTF.

This clone was seen more than once but under ten times. Sequencing ends 3 residues short of the CDR3 end; the germline J gene provides the rest. V and J are TRBV7-9 and TRBJ2-7; tentatively, D is TRBD2 (5 bases). Germline V CDR1 and CDR2: SEHNR, FQNEAQ (reference sequence). The CDR3 sequence is 13 residues long. Trimming removed 5 bases from V and 3 bases from J, with 11 bases in between. CDR3 region: CASSPPLDYEQYF. CDR3 DNA, as far as it was read: TGTGCCAGCAGCCCCCCACTAGACTACGAG.

This clone was picked up many times. The missing CDR3 end, 3 residues past where the read stops, is filled in from the germline J gene. The V and J genes are TRBV19 and TRBJ1-4, with D uncertain. Germline CDR1 is LNHDA and CDR2 is SQIVND (reference sequence). This CDR3 is built from 13 residues. The V end was cut by 6 bases, the J end by 7 bases, with 12 bases between. The covered CDR3 bases are TGTGCCAGTAGCAGAAAGACTTTTGAAAAA. Its translation is CASSRKTFEK. In full, the CDR3 reads CASSRKTFEKLFF.